These 14 T cell receptor beta chains came from one sample sequenced in a study of blood T cell repertoires in COVID-19. Using immunoSEQ multiplex PCR, the repertoire was profiled, and TCRdb retains in-frame clones only, with some absent. The table records approximately 120,000 clones, 70% to 90% of them present only once. Sequenced material: peripheral blood. Receptors were obtained from a woman aged 60-70 years with acute or convalescent COVID-19.

The V and J genes are TRBV7-9 and TRBJ1-4; D ambiguous. Germline V lookup: CDR1 SEHNR, CDR2 FQNEAQ (reference sequence). Trimming stripped 5 bases from V and 10 bases from J, with 8 bases between. The CDR3 runs to 11 residues. In nucleotides, the CDR3 is TGTGCCAGCAGCCAGGCTGGAAAACTGTTTTTT. As protein: CASSQAGKLFF.

This clone occurred once. V gene TRBV18 combines with J gene TRBJ2-4; a possible D gene is TRBD2 (6 bases). V was shortened by 3 bases and J by 0 bases, with 12 bases between the two germline ends. Germline CDR1 reads KGHSH; CDR2 reads LQKENI. The CDR3 sequence is 16 residues long. CDR3 in amino acids: CASSPQGLLAKNIQYF. DNA for the CDR3: TGTGCCAGCTCACCGCAGGGACTTCTAGCCAAAAACATTCAGTACTTC.

The chain employs TRBV11-2 and TRBJ2-1; no definite D call. The germline V and J ends were trimmed by 1 base and 4 bases, with 11 bases remaining between them. The CDR3 consists of 15 residues. Germline V CDR1 and CDR2: SGHAT, FQNNGV. CDR3 bases: TGTGCCAGCAGCTTAGTCGGCGGTTATTACAATGAGCAGTTCTTC. Protein product: CASSLVGGYYNEQFF.

This clone has just a few counts. The V and J genes are TRBV5-1 and TRBJ2-7; TRBD1 agrees at 10 bases. The germline gives CDR1 SGHRS, CDR2 YFSETQ. This CDR3 is 15 amino acids long. The J segment lost 2 bases and the V segment lost 4 bases, leaving 6 bases of the junction unmatched. The CDR3 loop reads CASSAQGTGAYEQYF. Written as DNA, the CDR3 is TGCGCCAGCAGCGCGCAGGGGACAGGGGCCTACGAGCAGTACTTC.

The genes are TRBV6-5 and TRBJ1-1, with D perhaps TRBD1 (6 bases). V was clipped by 10 bases and J by 4 bases, with 16 bases between them. This CDR3 is 13 amino acids long. Germline V lookup: CDR1 MNHEY, CDR2 SVGAGI. For the CDR3, the DNA is TGTGCCACCAGAATTATAGGGGGCACTGAAGCTTTCTTT. Translation gives CATRIIGGTEAFF.

The rearrangement uses TRBV2 and TRBJ2-7; D not certain. The germline V and J ends were trimmed by 7 bases and 6 bases, with 16 bases remaining between them. The germline CDR1 and CDR2 sequences are SNHLY and FYNNEI. The CDR3 totals 13 residues. The CDR3 coding sequence is TGTGCCAGCAATGCGGATGTCGGTAGCGAGCAGTACTTC. This sequence encodes CASNADVGSEQYF.

CDR3 sequence reads: CASKNTGNTEAFF. The CDR3 DNA reads TGTGCCAGCAAAAACACAGGGAACACTGAAGCTTTCTTT. This chain connects TRBV5-4 to TRBJ1-1, with D tentatively TRBD1 (5 bases). The CDR3 contains 13 residues. Trimming stripped 6 bases from V and 1 base from J, with 10 bases between. Germline V CDR1 and CDR2: SGHNT, YYREEE (reference sequence).

The chain links TRBV2 to TRBJ2-7; 14 bases match TRBD2. J lost 5 bases, V lost 5 bases, and 2 bases had no gene match. The CDR3 covers 14 residues. Germline V lookup: CDR1 SNHLY, CDR2 FYNNEI. CDR3 in amino acids: CASSRLAGGNEQYF. The CDR3 bases are TGTGCCAGCAGTCGACTAGCGGGGGGGAACGAGCAGTACTTC.

The rearrangement links TRBV9 to TRBJ1-4; no definite D call. This CDR3 spans 14 amino acids. The V and J ends lost 0 bases and 8 bases respectively, with 11 bases between them. The germline CDR1 and CDR2 sequences are SGDLS and YYNGEE. CDR3 residues: CASSVGPGGEKLFF. The CDR3 DNA sequence: TGTGCCAGCAGCGTAGGTCCGGGAGGGGAAAAACTGTTTTTT.

The rearrangement joins TRBV3-1 (or the pseudogene TRBV3-2) to TRBJ2-1; D is perhaps TRBD2 (6 bases). CDR1 is LGHDT, CDR2 YNNKEL, per germline (reference sequence). V shed 3 bases and J shed 0 bases, with 18 bases lying between them. The CDR3 spans 18 residues. CDR3 nucleotides: TGTGCCAGCAGCCAGAGGGTGACGGGGGTGAGCTCCTACAATGAGCAGTTCTTC. Its protein product is CASSQRVTGVSSYNEQFF.

The V and J genes are TRBV7-3 and TRBJ2-1, with a possible D match to TRBD1 (5 bases). The CDR3 consists of 15 residues. Germline loops: CDR1 SGHTA, CDR2 FQGTGA. The ends were cut back, 6 bases at V and 2 bases at J, with 14 bases in the middle. CDR3 DNA sequence: TGTGCCAGCAGTCAGGGCCATGAGCCCTACAATGAGCAGTTCTTC. Residues: CASSQGHEPYNEQFF.

This chain links TRBV5-4 with TRBJ2-1; D remains ambiguous. The CDR3 consists of 15 residues. With 1 base removed from V and 0 bases from J, the gap between germline ends came to 8 bases. The germline CDR1 and CDR2 sequences are SGHNT and YYREEE (reference sequence). The chain's CDR3 is CASSLIYSSYNEQFF. The CDR3 region has the DNA TGTGCCAGCAGCTTGATATACAGCTCCTACAATGAGCAGTTCTTC.

This rearrangement joins TRBV19 to TRBJ1-5, with D tentatively TRBD1 (5 bases). CDR3 size: 15 residues. The V gene's germline CDR1 is LNHDA and CDR2 SQIVND (reference sequence). V dropped 3 bases and J dropped 7 bases, with 16 bases sitting between them. The CDR3 DNA reads TGTGCCAGTAGTATCGTTCGGAGGGGACGACAGCCCCAGCATTTT. Encoded protein: CASSIVRRGRQPQHF.

The V and J genes are TRBV7-9 and TRBJ1-1; D gene ambiguous. Looked up from germline, CDR1 is SEHNR and CDR2 is FQNEAQ (reference sequence). The CDR3 length is 13 residues. Trimming removed 4 bases at V and 3 bases at J, with 9 bases between. In DNA form, the CDR3 reads TGTGCCAGCAGCTATCAAGCGGACACTGAAGCTTTCTTT. Its translation: CASSYQADTEAFF. Filled out from reference TRBV7-9 and TRBJ1-1, the complete variable domain reads DTGVSQNPRHKITKRGQNVTFRCDPISEHNRLYWYRQTLGQGPEFLTYFQNEAQLEKSRLLSDRFSAERPKGSFSTLEIQRTEQGDSAMYLCASSYQADTEAFFGQGTRLTVV.